The 5 T cell receptor beta chains presented below share a single source sample, sequenced in a study of regulatory T cells in long-lasting Graves disease. Time point in this sample: newly diagnosed GD, antithyroid drugs for less than 3 months. Preparation of the TCR library used RNA extracted from PBMCs. The TCR beta library used iRepertoire HTBI primers with Arm-PCR amplification of CDR3. MiXCR was run by TCRdb on the multiplex PCR reads, yielding one entry per CDR3 protein. The sample includes approximately 230,000 distinct CDR3 sequences, around 20% of them seen just once. The material was peripheral blood mononuclear cells (PBMCs), obtained at new diagnosis, from a patient treated with antithyroid drugs. The receptors come from a female donor with Graves disease.

This clonotype was observed at least ten times. The genes are TRBV10-3 and TRBJ2-2; 11 bases agree with TRBD1. The length of the CDR3 is 18 residues. CDR1 is ENHRY, CDR2 SYGVKD, per germline. J was trimmed by 1 base and V by 6 bases; bases with no gene match: 10. The CDR3 DNA follows: TGTGCCATCAGCGGGGGGGGACAGGGGGAGAAGAACACCGGGGAGCTGTTTTTT. Translated, it gives CAISGGGQGEKNTGELFF.

This clonotype has at least ten counts. CDR3 in amino acids: CASRLGSNQPQHF. In DNA, the CDR3 is TGCGCCAGCAGACTGGGGAGCAATCAGCCCCAGCATTTT. The chain uses TRBV5-1 and TRBJ1-5; D not certain. There are 13 residues in the CDR3. Germline values: CDR1 SGHRS, CDR2 YFSETQ. The V gene lost 5 bases and the J gene lost 1 base, with 7 bases spanning the gap.

Comments on this clonotype: A clone one base away is much larger, so this may be a read error. The chain joins TRBV7-2 to TRBJ2-5; 11 bases map to TRBD2. Germline V gene data show CDR1 as SGHTA and CDR2 as FQGNSA. This CDR3 has 14 residues. V shed 5 bases and J 5 bases; nucleotides not matched to a gene: 4. The CDR3 spells CASSHLAGGETQYF. The CDR3 DNA follows: TGTGCCAGCAGCCACCTAGCGGGAGGTGAGACCCAGTACTTC.

This clonotype is a singleton in its sample. The chain links TRBV9 to TRBJ2-2; a possible D gene is TRBD2 (6 bases). V was clipped by 4 bases and J by 1 base, with 14 bases between them. The CDR3 has 16 amino acids. The germline CDR1 and CDR2 sequences are SGDLS and YYNGEE. The CDR3 sequence: CASSPRSGRNTGELFF. For the CDR3, the DNA is TGTGCCAGCAGCCCCCGTAGCGGCAGGAACACCGGGGAGCTGTTTTTT.

This clonotype was seen repeatedly, ten times or more. This chain links TRBV11-1 with TRBJ2-1; 8 nucleotides align to TRBD1. This CDR3 has 13 residues. Germline V gene sequence: CDR1 SGHAT, CDR2 FQDESV (reference sequence). Losses at the gene ends were 2 bases for V and 10 bases for J; bases not matched to a gene: 4. The CDR3 region is CASSLQGAGEQFF. In DNA, the CDR3 is TGTGCCAGCAGCTTACAGGGGGCGGGGGAGCAGTTCTTC.